This paragraph reports one TCR beta chain. The sample is drawn from a study of blood T cell repertoires in COVID-19. About the research overall: Sources were T cells, B-cell-depleted T cells, or PBMCs; the material itself was cDNA or gDNA.

The data were produced by immunoSEQ multiplex PCR, yet TCRdb's version contains in-frame clones alone and is incomplete. Seen here are 150,000 to 200,000 clones, approximately 91% observed once, and the top ten hold 5.5% to 7.5%. This CDR3 region has 13 residues. V was clipped by 6 bases and J by 2 bases, with 10 bases between them. The chain uses TRBV12-3 or TRBV12-4 and TRBJ2-5; D may be TRBD1 (6 bases). Sample: peripheral blood. This sequence was found in a man aged 40-50 years with acute or convalescent COVID-19. This CDR3 is CASSSRGQETQYF. CDR3 in DNA: TGTGCCAGCAGCTCAAGGGGGCAAGAGACCCAGTACTTC.